The TCR beta chain under discussion was sequenced for a study of T cell repertoires in cytomegalovirus infection. The overall study: Well-studied HLA-B-restricted CMV epitopes were used in the study alongside recently identified HLA-C-restricted ones. Evidence of both CMV infection and a matching HLA type came from public TCR beta signatures.

Study-wide results and caveats: Across the ex vivo response, the dominant clonotypes were HLA-C-restricted CMV-specific TCR beta clonotypes.

A word on this clonotype: The antigen is undetermined.

In TCRdb, the reads were re-called with MiXCR into one record per CDR3 protein. The data contain 650,000 to 850,000 distinct CDR3 sequences, about 27% of them singletons. Trimming removed 4 bases at V and 0 bases at J, with 15 bases between. The CDR3 sequence is 16 residues long. CDR1 is SGHNT, CDR2 YYREEE, per germline (reference sequence). The chain combines TRBV5-4 with TRBJ2-3; the D call may be TRBD1 or TRBD2 (5 bases each). This TCR was sampled from a human donor in good health (CMV status not recorded). Some clones in this sample may be carry-over from other donors' samples. Specimen: cultured CD8+ T cells from PBMCs, collected from culture after CMV antigen stimulation. The CDR3 protein is CASSGPGTASTDTQYF. In DNA, the CDR3 is TGTGCCAGCAGCGGCCCCGGGACGGCGAGCACAGATACGCAGTATTTT. Based on the CDR3 plus reference TRBV5-4 and TRBJ2-3, the full variable domain is ETGVTQSPTHLIKTRGQQVTLRCSSQSGHNTVSWYQQALGQGPQFIFQYYREEENGRGNFPPRFSGLQFPNYSSELNVNALELDDSALYLCASSGPGTASTDTQYFGPGTRLTVL.